Sequencing of this TCR beta chain was carried out in a study of blood T cell repertoires in COVID-19. Study-level information: Samples came from the United States, Italy and Spain, spanning acute and convalescent COVID-19. From T cells, B-cell-depleted T cells, or PBMCs came the material, which was cDNA or gDNA.

Germline V lookup: CDR1 ENHRY, CDR2 SYGVKD. The V and J ends lost 6 bases and 2 bases, in that order; junction bases with no gene match: 1. CDR3 length equals 13 residues. Original data processing: Amplification with reference gene primers provided the estimates of nucleated cell counts. This table comes from immunoSEQ multiplex PCR, and its TCRdb copy is limited to in-frame clones, with some not included. The V and J calls and clone size were taken over from that table, and D and trimming were inferred from the DNA. The sample shows about 260,000 clones, approximately 90% of them seen only once. The chain recombines TRBV10-3 with TRBJ1-1, with 9 positions matching TRBD1. This receptor was taken from a woman aged 40 to 50 with acute or convalescent COVID-19. Material: peripheral blood. Here the CDR3 reads CAIRGQGNTEAFF. The CDR3 nucleotides are TGTGCCATCAGGGGACAGGGCAACACTGAAGCTTTCTTT.